The T cell receptor beta chain described here comes from a study of persistence of HIV-infected CD4 T cells. Cells were stimulated with CMV-infected fibroblast lysates at approximately 10 ug/mL. Responding CD4+ T cells were sorted by upregulation of both CD40 ligand and CD69. Sequencing used immunoSEQ version 4 in survey mode. The protocol was immunoSEQ multiplex PCR, while the TCRdb copy is restricted to in-frame clones and leaves out a portion. The sample has 15,000 to 20,000 clones, roughly two thirds seen once; the top ten hold roughly 7.7%. A remark on this clone: Its target is unknown.

Trimming removed 6 bases at V and 1 base at J, with 9 bases between. The CDR3 spans 14 residues. Germline V gene lookup returns CDR1 MNHEY and CDR2 SVGAGI. Specimen: CD4+ T cells sorted from PBMCs after approximately 19-hour stimulation, collected from a patient who received antiretroviral therapy. The chain links TRBV6-5 to TRBJ2-2, with D possibly TRBD1 on 5 matching bases. The TCR sequence derives from an adult woman with HIV who was CMV-seropositive. CDR3 sequence (DNA): TGTGCCAGCAGCTTTGACAGGAACACCGGGGAGCTGTTTTTT. Translated, it gives CASSFDRNTGELFF.